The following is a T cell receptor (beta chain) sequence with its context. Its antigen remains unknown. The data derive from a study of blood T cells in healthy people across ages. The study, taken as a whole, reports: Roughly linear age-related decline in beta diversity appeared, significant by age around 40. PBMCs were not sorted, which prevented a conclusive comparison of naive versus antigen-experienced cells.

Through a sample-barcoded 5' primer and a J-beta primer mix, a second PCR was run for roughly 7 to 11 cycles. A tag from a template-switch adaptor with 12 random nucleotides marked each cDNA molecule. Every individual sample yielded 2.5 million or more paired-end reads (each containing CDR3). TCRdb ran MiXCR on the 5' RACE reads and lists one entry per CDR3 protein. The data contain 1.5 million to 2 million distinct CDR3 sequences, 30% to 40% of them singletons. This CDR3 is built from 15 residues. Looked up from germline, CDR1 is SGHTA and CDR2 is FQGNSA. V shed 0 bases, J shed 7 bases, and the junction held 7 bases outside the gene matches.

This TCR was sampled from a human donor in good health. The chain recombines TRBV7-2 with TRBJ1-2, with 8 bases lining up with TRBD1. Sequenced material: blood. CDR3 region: CASSLAWTGSSGYTF. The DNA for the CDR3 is TGTGCCAGCAGCTTAGCCTGGACAGGGAGTTCTGGCTACACCTTC.